The T cell receptor beta chain under discussion was sequenced for a study of cytomegalovirus exposure and HLA in healthy donors listed by TCRdb under 2017. Study-wide context: According to an earlier analysis of 587 of the donors, about 179 million T cells yielded some 110 million unique TCR beta sequences and about 280 Gb of sequence data. An early release covering about 600 HLA-typed donors comprised 250 to 350 gigabases of sequencing data and roughly 86 million unique TCR sequences. Of the 300 to 500 genotyped donors, 65% to 90% were placed in the genetic ancestry cluster associated with self-reported Caucasian donors. The study was designed to test whether signatures of past pathogen exposure could be identified by cataloging public T cell receptors. The study profiled the T cell repertoires of hundreds of subjects by immunosequencing and related them to cytomegalovirus serostatus. Along with the approximately 650-subject first cohort, a separate validation cohort of about 110 different subjects was used. To predict cytomegalovirus infection status, the study combined high-throughput TCR immunosequencing, statistical association of individual TCRs with disease status, and machine learning. A later analysis re-examined previously published TCR beta repertoires from more than 650 donors and added high-resolution HLA genotyping to investigate patterns of TCR occurrence. Rather than using new phenotypic data, the later analysis identified candidate immune exposures from TCR beta sequences and from how often those sequences occurred across donors. In an earlier analysis of 550 to 700 of the donors, high-throughput TCR beta sequencing was used to judge whether each TCR beta V gene segment behaved as functional or pseudogenic. Donor age, sex, ethnicity and CMV serostatus were compiled together with the repertoire data. A later genetic analysis used genome-wide SNP genotypes for about 60% of the roughly 670 donors, treating that subset as a discovery cohort. All discovery cohort repertoires had been generated on a single sequencing platform. Class I and class II HLA loci were covered by the typing at four-digit resolution. The number of typed donors differed by locus: 629-630 for A, B, C, DRB1 and DQB1; approximately 520 for DQA1; some 590 for DPA1; and approximately 450 for DPB1. Roughly five DR-DQ haplotypes were handled as single units for association and clustering, since linkage in the cohort was strong. Across roughly 420 genotyped donors of the cohort, an average of roughly 200,000 unique TCR beta nucleotide sequences per donor were sequenced, and 15% to 20% of those sequences were non-productive. General conclusions and limits of the study: While some public TCRs were present in many individuals, most TCR sequences turned up only very rarely across donors. The study listed 150 to 200 TCR beta chains as associated with cytomegalovirus. Approximately 16 rarely observed V segments, including chromosome 9 orphons, were excluded from the earlier analysis of several hundred of the donors because counts were too low. A few of the identified cytomegalovirus-associated TCR beta chains were confirmed in vitro to be specific for cytomegalovirus antigens. For the cohort, immune exposure information was limited to CMV serostatus. According to the authors, the approach could potentially be generalized to other disease states and immunological phenotypes. Only TCR beta chains were sequenced in this cohort, and the absence of alpha or paired-chain data limited detectable features. In both the original and validation cohorts, the classifier was reported to diagnose cytomegalovirus status with high specificity and sensitivity. According to a later analysis, parvovirus B19, influenza, CMV and Epstein-Barr virus appeared linked to several top co-occurrence clusters. Correlated functional status among segregating V segments might be attributable to linkage disequilibrium, but an unknown experimental factor could not be ruled out. V-gene and J-gene trimming of TCR beta chains was associated with a missense DCLRE1C variant in a later genetic analysis, and the association was replicated in an independent cohort. A group of highly shared sequence variants was considered likely to be a technical artifact of the sequencing pipeline. An earlier analysis of 587 of the donors showed that most TCR beta V segments appeared in productive rearrangements either about 90% or about 30% of the time, which broadly matched IMGT annotations. A further reported finding was that TCR beta sequences accurately predicted the HLA-A and HLA-B alleles for most subjects in the first cohort. According to a later genetic analysis, donors in an Asian-associated ancestry cluster had fewer N-insertions in productive TCRs than the approximately 700-donor mean. According to a later analysis, most CMV-associated TCR beta chains appeared to be HLA-restricted, and the HLA associations seemed to be driven largely by CMV exposure. In a later analysis, HLA-associated TCR beta chains were found to be more clonally expanded and to have lower generation probabilities than equally common non-associated chains. Specific HLA alleles were associated with 18,000 or so TCR beta sequences at a false discovery rate of 0.05 in a later analysis. When HLA alleles, especially DR and DQ, strongly co-occurred, TCR associations were difficult to assign to individual alleles. In a later analysis, TCR association rates were found to vary across HLA loci, with the most associated TCRs seen for DRB1 alleles and the fewest for HLA-C alleles. Presence/absence analyses assumed roughly uniform sequencing depth across donors, an assumption that may not hold. Because HLA typing was missing for some donors at each locus, association tests included only the typed subset.

The cohort was made up of 666 healthy bone marrow donors. At the time of sampling, every cohort member was nominally healthy, though immune exposures that went unrecorded were likely present. The donor tested CMV seronegative and was one of the 352 seronegative cohort members. Each donor provided a peripheral blood sample, and peripheral blood mononuclear cells were used for TCR beta sequencing. Genomic DNA was extracted from the blood cell samples with the Qiagen DNeasy Blood Extraction Kit. The library was generated by the immunoSEQ multiplex PCR assay. For the multiplex PCR, a mixture combining 60 forward primers for TCR Vbeta segments and 13 reverse primers for TCR Jbeta segments was used. The CDR3 region of rearranged TCR beta genes was amplified from genomic DNA by a multiplex PCR assay. Amplified TCR beta libraries were sequenced as 87-base-pair reads on the Illumina HiSeq System. Turning to the authors' computational methods: A later analysis counted about 76 million unique TCR beta chains across the 640 or so repertoires, and approximately 11 million of these chains were shared by at least two donors. Raw reads were error-corrected and collapsed into unique sequences with a nearest-neighbor algorithm that merged closely related sequences to remove PCR and sequencing errors. V, D and J gene segments were assigned by aligning CDR3 sequences to IMGT reference sequences. For a sequence to be retained, at least a six-nucleotide match to both a V gene segment and a J gene segment was required. Rearrangements were classified as productive when the CDR3 lacked stop codons and remained in frame with V and J, and all other rearrangements were classified as non-productive. Following IMGT convention, CDR3 was defined as the stretch from the second conserved V-encoded cysteine to the conserved J-encoded phenylalanine. The earlier analysis of about 530 of the donors excluded any sequence lacking an unambiguous match to a single V gene segment. In an earlier analysis of some 590 of the donors, V segments were called functional above 56.7% productive rearrangements and were called segregating when the between-donor standard deviation exceeded 5%. A statistical classification framework was developed to diagnose cytomegalovirus status using the catalog of TCR beta chain sequences. A later analysis assigned V and J genes by comparing TCR nucleotide sequences with IMGT/GENE-DB human TR gene sequences. Using the TCRdist pipeline, a later analysis assigned CDR3 sequences along with most-parsimonious VDJ recombination scenarios. In a later analysis, each TCR beta chain was defined by its CDR3 amino acid sequence together with its V-gene family, and reads lacking a unique V-gene family were excluded. To address suspected cross-contamination and a sequencing artifact, a later analysis removed approximately 600 highly shared, low-generation-probability nucleotide sequences. In a later analysis, a clonal expansion index for each public chain was calculated from normalized within-repertoire ranks of inferred template counts. In a later analysis, generation probabilities were computed with a VDJ recombination model fitted to out-of-frame rearrangements, and the resulting probabilities were checked against IGoR. In a later analysis, hypergeometric tests were used to score TCR-TCR, TCR-HLA and TCR-CMV co-occurrence, with a repertoire-size bias correction applied to TCR pairs. A later analysis estimated false discovery rates by permuting HLA or CMV assignments 20 times. A later analysis grouped co-occurring TCRs with DBSCAN, adding TCRdist sequence similarity when clustering within HLA-allele-positive subsets. Repertoires with fewer than 30,000 or more than 120,000 public chains were left out of co-occurrence clustering, as were about five repertoires with anomalous nucleotide sharing. Drawn from immuneACCESS, this table holds only the in-frame rearrangements with V and J called that TCRdb kept. Clones are partly lost; checked studies trace under half to an unresolved V gene and leave the rest unexplained. V and J calls and clone size are copied from that table; D and trimming were computed from the DNA. This sample is represented by about 140,000 clones; around 72% of them were singletons. In total, the top ten clones hold 1.3% of the sample.

Points on this clone: This clone's antigen is unknown. No quality values exist for individual bases; no much larger clone is one base distant.

The source of this sequence is a middle-aged woman in good health and CMV-seronegative. Sequencing was performed on PBMCs.

The CDR3 protein: CASSQDKLPGTGTGKLFF. Read as DNA, the sequence is TGTGCCAGCAGCCAAGACAAGCTCCCCGGGACAGGGACGGGAAAACTGTTTTTT. This chain is built from TRBV4-2 and TRBJ1-4, with 9 bases matching TRBD1. Taken from cysteine to phenylalanine, the CDR3 has 18 residues. Only the CDR3 part of the read is kept: 54 bases, read in frame from the first base. In the germline V gene, CDR1 corresponds to LGHNA and CDR2 to YNFKEQ. Clipping removes 0 bases from V and 10 bases from J, with 15 as the unmatched junction base count.